This entry lists 6 T cell receptor beta chains sequenced from one sample in a study of beta chain features in type 1 diabetes. Expressed TCRB transcripts were sequenced because the isolated RNA had all been reverse transcribed beforehand. Profiling relied on immunoSEQ multiplex PCR, and the TCRdb table lists in-frame clones only, not all of them. The sample records 250,000 to 350,000 clones, 11% being singletons. The sample comprised naive CD4+ T cells from blood. The origin of the receptors is a woman aged 25 to 39 in good health.

This clone has only a few counts. This same CDR3 is encoded by further DNA sequences in the sample. The gene calls are TRBV18 and TRBJ2-3; D unresolved. This CDR3 has 14 residues. V was cut by 0 bases and J by 2 bases, with 6 bases left in between. Germline V gene sequence: CDR1 KGHSH, CDR2 LQKENI. In nucleotides, the CDR3 is TGTGCCAGCTCACCACCGGGCCTCACAGATACGCAGTATTTT. It translates to CASSPPGLTDTQYF.

The gene calls are TRBV18 and TRBJ2-7; no clear D. Trimming took off 3 bases at V and 4 bases at J, with 16 bases between the two ends. Germline V gives CDR1 KGHSH, CDR2 LQKENI. The CDR3 length is 15 residues. CDR3 protein: CASSPFPEETYEQYF. In DNA, the CDR3 is TGTGCCAGCTCACCCTTCCCAGAGGAGACTTACGAGCAGTACTTC.

This clone was seen more than once but under ten times. This rearrangement joins TRBV10-3 to TRBJ2-5, with a weak D call TRBD2 (6 bases). The CDR3 loop spans 12 amino acids. CDR1 and CDR2 (germline): ENHRY, SYGVKD. V was shortened by 4 bases and J by 5 bases, with 8 bases between the two germline ends. The CDR3 protein is CAISGEAETQYF. For the CDR3, the DNA is TGTGCCATCAGTGGGGAGGCGGAGACCCAGTACTTC.

V is TRBV9 and J is TRBJ2-1, with 11 bases identical to TRBD2. CDR1 is SGDLS, CDR2 YYNGEE, per germline. Trimming removed 4 bases from V and 7 bases from J; junction bases left unmatched: 13. The CDR3 spans 17 residues. The CDR3: CASSTGLAGGRKNEQFF. CDR3 bases: TGTGCCAGCAGCACCGGTTTAGCGGGAGGGCGGAAAAATGAGCAGTTCTTC.

This clone appeared a few times. The chain is built from TRBV5-1 and TRBJ2-3, with 8 bases aligning to TRBD2. Germline V gene data show CDR1 as SGHRS and CDR2 as YFSETQ. With V trimmed by 4 bases and J by 4 bases, 11 bases remained unmatched. The CDR3 has 16 amino acids. The CDR3 here is CASSLSAGGRADTQYF. The DNA for the CDR3 is TGCGCCAGCAGCCTTTCTGCGGGAGGTCGGGCAGATACGCAGTATTTT.

CDR3 in DNA: TGTGCCAGCAGCTTCCCGACTGGGTACAATGAGCAGTTCTTC. As protein: CASSFPTGYNEQFF. This rearrangement joins TRBV5-4 to TRBJ2-1; no definite D call. The CDR3 length is 14 residues. Germline V gene lookup returns CDR1 SGHNT and CDR2 YYREEE (reference sequence). V lost 2 bases, J lost 4 bases, and 10 bases lay in between.